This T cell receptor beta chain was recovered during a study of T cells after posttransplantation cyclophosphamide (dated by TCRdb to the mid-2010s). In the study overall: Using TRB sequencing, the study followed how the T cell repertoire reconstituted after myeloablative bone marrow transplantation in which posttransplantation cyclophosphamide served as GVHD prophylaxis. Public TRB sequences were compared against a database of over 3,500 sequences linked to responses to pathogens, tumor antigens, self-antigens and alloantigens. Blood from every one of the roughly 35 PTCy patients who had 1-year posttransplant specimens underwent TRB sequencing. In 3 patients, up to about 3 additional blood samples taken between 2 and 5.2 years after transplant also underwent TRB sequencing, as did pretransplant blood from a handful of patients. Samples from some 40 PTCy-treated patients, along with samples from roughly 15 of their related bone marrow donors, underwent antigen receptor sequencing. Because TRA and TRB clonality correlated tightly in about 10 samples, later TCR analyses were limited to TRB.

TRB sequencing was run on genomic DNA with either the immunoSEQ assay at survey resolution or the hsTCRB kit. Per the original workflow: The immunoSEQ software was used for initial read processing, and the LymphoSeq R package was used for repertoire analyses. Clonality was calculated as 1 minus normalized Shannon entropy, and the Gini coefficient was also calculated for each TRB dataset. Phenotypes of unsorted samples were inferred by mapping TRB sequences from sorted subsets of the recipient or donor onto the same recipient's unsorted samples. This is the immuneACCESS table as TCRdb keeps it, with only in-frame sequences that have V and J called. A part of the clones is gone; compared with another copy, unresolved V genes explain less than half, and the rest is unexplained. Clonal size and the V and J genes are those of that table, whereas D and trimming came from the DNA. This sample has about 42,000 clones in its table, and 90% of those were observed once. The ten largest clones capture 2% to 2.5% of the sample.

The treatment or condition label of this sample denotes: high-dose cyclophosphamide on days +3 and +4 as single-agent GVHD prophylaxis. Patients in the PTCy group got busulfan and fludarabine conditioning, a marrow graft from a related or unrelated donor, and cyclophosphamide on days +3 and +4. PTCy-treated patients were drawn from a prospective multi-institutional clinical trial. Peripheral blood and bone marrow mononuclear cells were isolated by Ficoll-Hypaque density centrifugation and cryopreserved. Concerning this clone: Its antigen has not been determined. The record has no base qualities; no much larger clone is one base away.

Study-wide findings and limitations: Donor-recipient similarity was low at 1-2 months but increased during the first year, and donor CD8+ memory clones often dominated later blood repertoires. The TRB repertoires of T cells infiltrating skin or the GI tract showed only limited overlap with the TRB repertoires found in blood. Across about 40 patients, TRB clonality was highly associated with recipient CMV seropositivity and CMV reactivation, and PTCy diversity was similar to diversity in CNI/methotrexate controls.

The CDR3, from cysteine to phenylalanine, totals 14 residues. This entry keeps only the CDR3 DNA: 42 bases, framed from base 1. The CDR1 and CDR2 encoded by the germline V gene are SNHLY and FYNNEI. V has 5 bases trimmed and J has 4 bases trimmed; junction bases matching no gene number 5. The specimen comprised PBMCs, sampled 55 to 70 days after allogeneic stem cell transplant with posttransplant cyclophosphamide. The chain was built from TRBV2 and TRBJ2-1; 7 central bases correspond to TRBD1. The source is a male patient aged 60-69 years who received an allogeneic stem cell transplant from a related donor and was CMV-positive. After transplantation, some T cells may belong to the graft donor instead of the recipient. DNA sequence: TGTGCCAGCAGTTCGGGACAGCTATACAATGAGCAGTTCTTC. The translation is CASSSGQLYNEQFF.